This T cell receptor (beta chain) stems from a study of naive and memory T cell subsets. Trimming left V 5 bases short and J 1 base short, with 20 bases between. The germline V gene has CDR1 SQVTM and CDR2 ANQGSEA. The length of the CDR3 is 16 residues. Two oligonucleotides, mixed equimolar, formed the beta constant-region primer covering TRBC1 and TRBC2. The ligated cDNA underwent four PCR rounds using SP2 and nested alpha and beta constant-region primers. Using its own MiXCR run on the UMI-ligation and nested PCR reads, TCRdb lists one record per CDR3 protein. The sample yields approximately 140,000 distinct CDR3 sequences, approximately 22% seen once. Turning to this clonotype: Its antigen is currently unknown.

Four subsets defined by CD45RA and CD27 were sorted after CD3, CD4, CD8 and live/dead staining. Regarding the study as a whole: Naive repertoires, especially CD8, held a few larger clonotypes, possibly memory cells re-expressing CD45RA. RNA-based TCR counts may shift with T cell activation and differentiation. Diversity fell and Gini index rose from naive through CM, EM, EMRA.

The clonotype comes from a human donor in good health. Sample: naive CD4+ T cells from blood. The chain has TRBV29-1 and TRBJ1-2; D remains ambiguous. The CDR3: CSVRLLQKKINYGYTF. For the CDR3, the DNA is TGCAGCGTTCGTTTATTACAGAAAAAGATTAACTATGGCTACACCTTC. Drawing the rest from reference TRBV29-1 and TRBJ1-2, the complete variable domain is SAVISQKPSRDICQRGTSLTIQCQVDSQVTMMFWYRQQPGQSLTLIATANQGSEATYESGFVIDKFPISRPNLTFSTLTVSNMSPEDSSIYLCSVRLLQKKINYGYTFGSGTRLTVV.